Below are 17 T cell receptor beta chains sequenced from a single sample in a study of shared clonotypes between healthy human individuals. Clones were sequenced by immunoSEQ multiplex PCR, and TCRdb holds only the in-frame ones, with some missing. The sample lists roughly 1,800,000 clones; less than 95% were seen once. Naive CD8 populations comprised CD45RO-negative cells positively selected for CCR7, excluding terminally differentiated effector memory CD45RA+ cells. Specimen: naive CD8+ T cells sorted from blood. These receptors were taken from a man aged 18-30 years in good health.

V gene TRBV2 combines with J gene TRBJ2-7, with 8 nucleotides matching TRBD1. The CDR3 has 15 residues. V was clipped by 5 bases and J by 2 bases; unmatched bases: 8. The germline V gene has CDR1 SNHLY and CDR2 FYNNEI. This CDR3 is CASSQTGTGAYEQYF. In nucleotides, the CDR3 is TGTGCCAGCAGTCAGACCGGGACAGGAGCCTACGAGCAGTACTTC. The whole variable domain, remainder taken from reference TRBV2 and TRBJ2-7, is EPEVTQTPSHQVTQMGQEVILRCVPISNHLYFYWYRQILGQKVEFLVSFYNNEISEKSEIFDDQFSVERPDGSNFTLKIRSTKLEDSAMYFCASSQTGTGAYEQYFGPGTRLTVT.

The chain couples TRBV11-2 to TRBJ1-1; D is perhaps TRBD1 (5 bases). Germline assignment: CDR1 SGHAT and CDR2 FQNNGV. This CDR3 has 15 amino acids. Trimming removed 6 bases at V and 3 bases at J, with 17 bases between. Here the CDR3 DNA reads TGTGCCAGCAGGCAGAGCCGGGACCGATACACTGAAGCTTTCTTT. Translating gives CASRQSRDRYTEAFF.

The chain employs TRBV7-9 and TRBJ2-7, with no clear D. The CDR3 has 16 residues. Trimming left V 5 bases short and J 3 bases short, with 20 bases between. From germline, CDR1 is SEHNR and CDR2 FQNEAQ (reference sequence). The CDR3 DNA reads as TGTGCCAGCAGCCGCCCGGGCCACCCTCCGTTCTACGAGCAGTACTTC. It yields the protein CASSRPGHPPFYEQYF.

This clone was found once. This chain connects TRBV7-2 to TRBJ2-7; the match to TRBD2 covers 7 bases. The CDR3 runs 15 residues. Looked up from germline, CDR1 is SGHTA and CDR2 is FQGNSA. Unmatched junction bases numbered 9, after V lost 5 bases and J lost 2 bases. CDR3 nucleotide sequence: TGTGCCAGCAGCCCCCTGGTGGGAGGGCCCTACGAGCAGTACTTC. It specifies CASSPLVGGPYEQYF.

The count of this clone is one. The V gene is TRBV4-1, the J gene TRBJ1-3; D gene uncertain. This CDR3 spans 13 amino acids. Germline loops: CDR1 MGHRA, CDR2 YSYEKL. The germline V and J ends were trimmed by 0 bases and 8 bases, with 8 bases remaining between them. The CDR3 bases are TGCGCCAGCAGCCAAGAGAGGTGGGACACCATATATTTT. Translation: CASSQERWDTIYF.

The chain employs TRBV5-4 and TRBJ2-1; unclear D gene. V was cut by 3 bases and J by 7 bases, with 11 bases left in between. This CDR3 region has 13 residues. Looked up from germline, CDR1 is SGHNT and CDR2 is YYREEE (reference sequence). The CDR3 nucleotides are TGTGCCAGCAGCTCGAGTAATTCGAATGAGCAGTTCTTC. Its protein is CASSSSNSNEQFF.

The chain employs TRBV19 and TRBJ1-6, with 7 bases matching TRBD1. The CDR3 length is 14 residues. Germline CDR1 is LNHDA and CDR2 is SQIVND (reference sequence). Trimming cost V 1 base and J 9 bases; bases outside gene matches: 3. In DNA form, the CDR3 reads TGTGCCAGTAGTATAGCAGGGGGGGGTTCACCCCTCCACTTT. Translating gives CASSIAGGGSPLHF. Based on the CDR3 plus reference TRBV19 and TRBJ1-6, the full variable domain is DGGITQSPKYLFRKEGQNVTLSCEQNLNHDAMYWYRQDPGQGLRLIYYSQIVNDFQKGDIAEGYSVSREKKESFPLTVTSAQKNPTAFYLCASSIAGGGSPLHFGNGTRLTVT.

In regard to this clone: The same CDR3 also results from other DNA sequences found in this sample. The chain uses TRBV19 and TRBJ2-7; 10 nucleotides match TRBD1. CDR1 and CDR2 (germline): LNHDA, SQIVND (reference sequence). This CDR3 contains 14 residues. Trimming took 6 bases from V and 4 from J; bases not matched to a gene: 6. The CDR3 loop is CASSPGTGDYEQYF. In nucleotides, the CDR3 is TGTGCCAGTAGCCCAGGGACAGGGGATTACGAGCAGTACTTC.

Only a few counts were recorded for this clone. The J gene is TRBJ1-2, the V gene TRBV14; 7 nucleotides align to TRBD1. The trim removed 4 bases at V and 4 bases at J, leaving 9 bases unmatched. Germline V CDR1 and CDR2: SGHDN, FVKESK. The CDR3 sequence is 15 residues long. The CDR3 loop reads CASSRRDSQFYGYTF. CDR3 coding DNA: TGTGCCAGCAGCCGCCGGGACAGCCAATTCTATGGCTACACCTTC.

The V and J genes are TRBV6-5 and TRBJ2-1; TRBD1 or TRBD2 may be the D gene (5 bases each). The CDR3 extends over 15 amino acids. Trimming took off 2 bases at V and 3 bases at J, with 11 bases between the two ends. From germline, CDR1 is MNHEY and CDR2 SVGAGI. CDR3 protein: CASSYGQGVYNEQFF. CDR3 coding DNA: TGTGCCAGCAGTTACGGTCAGGGAGTCTACAATGAGCAGTTCTTC.

About this clone itself: Other DNA variants within this sample encode the same CDR3. V usage is TRBV4-1 and J usage is TRBJ2-7; D may match TRBD1 or TRBD2 (5 bases each). The germline gives CDR1 MGHRA, CDR2 YSYEKL. The CDR3 spans 15 residues. V gave up 1 base and J gave up 4 bases, with 14 bases separating them. CDR3 in DNA: TGCGCCAGCAGCCAAGTCGGGGCAGGCCCGTACGAGCAGTACTTC. Amino acids: CASSQVGAGPYEQYF.

This clone has only one observation. The rearrangement links TRBV4-1 to TRBJ1-1, with D possibly TRBD1 on 5 matching bases. Germline V gene data show CDR1 as MGHRA and CDR2 as YSYEKL. Trimming pared 1 base from V and 4 bases from J, leaving 13 bases between. CDR3 length: 15 amino acids. This CDR3 reads CASSQAQGRGTEAFF. CDR3 sequence (DNA): TGCGCCAGCAGCCAAGCCCAGGGCCGGGGCACTGAAGCTTTCTTT.

The chain combines TRBV27 with TRBJ2-1, with D maybe TRBD2 (5 bases). Trimming pared 6 bases from V and 0 bases from J, leaving 12 bases between. The CDR3 extends over 15 amino acids. Germline CDR1 is MNHEY and CDR2 is SMNVEV (reference sequence). CDR3 in DNA: TGTGCCAGCAGGGAAAGGAGGAGCTCCTACAATGAGCAGTTCTTC. Translating it yields CASRERRSSYNEQFF.

The CDR3 coding sequence is TGTGCCACTCTTAGCGGGGACACTTGGTGGGAGCTGTTTTTT. Translation gives CATLSGDTWWELFF. The rearrangement uses TRBV6-1 and TRBJ2-2; 8 nucleotides align to TRBD2. Germline trimming cut 10 bases from V and 9 bases from J; bases unmatched to any gene: 13. Germline CDR1 MNHNS, CDR2 SASEGT. The CDR3 totals 14 residues.

This clone was observed a single time. In the same sample, other DNA sequences code for this CDR3. This chain connects TRBV5-6 to TRBJ2-7, with D uncertain. V was cut by 1 base and J by 2 bases, with 10 bases left in between. The germline V gene has CDR1 SGHDT and CDR2 YYEEEE. The CDR3 extends over 14 amino acids. CDR3 loop: CASSLIRAPYEQYF. The CDR3 nucleotides read TGTGCCAGCAGCTTGATTAGGGCCCCCTACGAGCAGTACTTC.

Details on this clone: Other DNA sequences of this sample code for an identical CDR3. The chain recombines TRBV5-1 with TRBJ2-4; maybe TRBD1 (5 bases). The germline V and J ends were trimmed by 0 bases and 8 bases, with 6 bases remaining between them. This CDR3 contains 12 residues. CDR1 and CDR2 from the germline V gene are SGHRS and YFSETQ. In DNA form, the CDR3 reads TGCGCCAGCAGCTTGGAAGGGGACATTCAGTACTTC. This gives the protein CASSLEGDIQYF.

The CDR3 nucleotides read TGTGCCAGTAGTATGTTTTCAGACTACGAGCAGTACTTC. This encodes CASSMFSDYEQYF. The rearrangement uses TRBV19 and TRBJ2-7; D unclear. This CDR3 is 13 amino acids long. Trimming left V 3 bases short and J 3 bases short, with 9 bases between. Per the germline V gene, CDR1 is LNHDA and CDR2 is SQIVND (reference sequence).